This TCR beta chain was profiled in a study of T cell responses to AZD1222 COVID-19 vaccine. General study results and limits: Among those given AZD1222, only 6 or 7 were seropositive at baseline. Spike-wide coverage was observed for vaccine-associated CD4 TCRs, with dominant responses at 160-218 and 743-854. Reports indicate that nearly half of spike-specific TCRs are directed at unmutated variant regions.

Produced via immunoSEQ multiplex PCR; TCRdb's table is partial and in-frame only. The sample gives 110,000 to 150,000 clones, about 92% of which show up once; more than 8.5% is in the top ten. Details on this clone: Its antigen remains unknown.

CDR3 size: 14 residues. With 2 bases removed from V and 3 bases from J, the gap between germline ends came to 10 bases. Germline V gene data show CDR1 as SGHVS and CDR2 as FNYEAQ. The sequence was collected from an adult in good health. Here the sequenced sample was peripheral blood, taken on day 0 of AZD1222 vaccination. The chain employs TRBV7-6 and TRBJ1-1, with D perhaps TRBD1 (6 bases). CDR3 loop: CASSLMGAHTEAFF. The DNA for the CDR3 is TGTGCCAGCAGCTTAATGGGGGCGCACACTGAAGCTTTCTTT.